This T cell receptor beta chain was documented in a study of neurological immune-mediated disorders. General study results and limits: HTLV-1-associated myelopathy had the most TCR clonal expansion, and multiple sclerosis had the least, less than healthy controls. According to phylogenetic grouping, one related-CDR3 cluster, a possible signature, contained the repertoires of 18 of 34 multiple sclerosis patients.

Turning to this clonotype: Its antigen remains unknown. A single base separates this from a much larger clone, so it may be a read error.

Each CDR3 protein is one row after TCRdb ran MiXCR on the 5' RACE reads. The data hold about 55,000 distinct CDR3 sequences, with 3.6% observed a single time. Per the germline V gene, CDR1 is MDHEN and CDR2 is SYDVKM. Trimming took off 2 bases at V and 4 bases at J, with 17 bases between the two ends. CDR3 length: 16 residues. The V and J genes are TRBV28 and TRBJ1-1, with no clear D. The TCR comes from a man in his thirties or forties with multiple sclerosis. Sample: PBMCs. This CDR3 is CASSLTGSSMITEAFF. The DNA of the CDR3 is TGTGCCAGCAGTTTAACGGGATCCAGCATGATCACTGAAGCTTTCTTT.